Sequencing of this T cell receptor beta chain was carried out in a study of blood T cell repertoires in COVID-19. The assay was immunoSEQ multiplex PCR, and TCRdb's table has in-frame clones only and misses some. This table holds around 250,000 clones, 80% to 90% found once. Participant age was roughly 18 to 100 years, and participants resided in about two dozen US areas. This CDR3 has 15 amino acids. CDR1 is LNHDA, CDR2 SQIVND, per germline (reference sequence). V lost 5 bases to trimming and J lost 4 bases; unmatched junction nucleotides: 8. What was sequenced was PBMCs or T cells enriched from blood (not recorded which). The TCR was taken from a woman aged 45-65 years who had recovered from COVID-19. The V and J genes are TRBV19 and TRBJ2-7; 10 nucleotides align to TRBD2. The CDR3 protein is CASSSLSGRGYEQYF. CDR3 bases: TGTGCCAGTAGTTCCCTCAGCGGGAGGGGTTACGAGCAGTACTTC.